A selection of T cell receptor beta chains follows, all from one sample in a study of control samples from healthy donors and cancer patients. Assay used: immunoSEQ multiplex PCR; TCRdb lists only in-frame clones, some missing. Of over 150,000 clones in the sample, nearly 90% are singletons; the top ten hold 1.4%. Source material: blood. Every receptor here comes from a woman aged 45-65 years in good health. CDR3s include the opening cysteine and the closing phenylalanine or tryptophan. D genes are given only for firm matches. Some rows mark clone size as missing; the rest say once, few, many or name a class of expanded clone.

TRBJ1-1 | - | TRBV6-2/TRBV6-3 | TRBD1 | TGTGCCAGCAGTCGGACCGGGACAGGGTTGAACACTGAAGCTTTCTTT | CASSRTGTGLNTEAFF
TRBJ2-6 | once | TRBV11-2 | - | TGTGCCAGCAGAACCCAGAGCTCTGGGGCCAACGTCCTGACTTTC | CASRTQSSGANVLTF
TRBJ1-2 | - | TRBV7-2 | - | TGTGCCAGCAGCTTAGTAGGCAGGGTAGATGGCTACACCTTC | CASSLVGRVDGYTF
TRBJ2-5 | - | TRBV4-3 | - | TGCGCCAGCAGCCAAGATGGGCAGCCCCAAGAGACCCAGTACTTC | CASSQDGQPQETQYF
TRBJ1-5 | - | TRBV19 | TRBD1 | TGTGCCAGTAGTAGTACAGGGACAGTCTATAGCAATCAGCCCCAGCATTTT | CASSSTGTVYSNQPQHF
TRBJ2-5 | - | TRBV24-1 | TRBD2 | TGTGCCACCAGTGGAATAGCGGGGGGGATAGAGACCCAGTACTTC | CATSGIAGGIETQYF
TRBJ2-3 | - | TRBV10-3 | - | TGTGCCATCAGTGAGTCGGCAGATACGCAGTATTTT | CAISESADTQYF
TRBJ2-1 | - | TRBV7-3 | - | TGTGCCAGCAGCTTAAAGAATGAGCAGTTCTTC | CASSLKNEQFF
TRBJ1-6 | - | TRBV5-1 | - | TGCGCCAGCAGCACCCGCGGGACCGCCGTTGAGGGTAATTCACCCCTCCACTTT | CASSTRGTAVEGNSPLHF
TRBJ1-1 | - | TRBV7-3 | - | TGTGCCGGCAGCTTAGGTAATGGGGGTCAAGCTTTCTTT | CAGSLGNGGQAFF
TRBJ1-1 | few | TRBV28 | TRBD1 | TGTGCCAGCAGACGAAGGGGGCTCACTGAAGCTTTCTTT | CASRRRGLTEAFF
TRBJ2-7 | - | TRBV30 | - | TGTGCCTCCAGAGGGAATACCTACGAGCAGTACTTC | CASRGNTYEQYF
TRBJ2-7 | - | TRBV12-3/TRBV12-4 | - | TGTGCCAGCAGTTTCAGGGACGAGCAGTACTTC | CASSFRDEQYF
TRBJ2-7 | - | TRBV5-1 | TRBD1 | TGCGCCAGTCGGCCGGGACAGGGGATCTACGAGCAGTACTTC | CASRPGQGIYEQYF
TRBJ2-1 | - | TRBV7-9 | TRBD2 | TGTGCCAGCAGCTCTTCAACTAGCGGGAGGGCCCCCAATGAGCAGTTCTTC | CASSSSTSGRAPNEQFF
TRBJ1-4 | - | TRBV27 | - | TGTGCCAGCAGTTCCCCCGGGGGGCCACGGGGTGAAAAACTGTTTTTT | CASSSPGGPRGEKLFF
TRBJ2-5 | - | TRBV2 | - | TGTGCCAGCAGCCCAGACACTCAAGAGACCCAGTACTTC | CASSPDTQETQYF
TRBJ2-1 | - | TRBV19 | TRBD2 | TGTGCCAGTAGTATAGGAGGACTAGCGGGGGGAACAAGTGAGCAGTTCTTC | CASSIGGLAGGTSEQFF
TRBJ1-1 | - | TRBV20-1 | - | TGCAGGGTAGTTGGGGGCACTGAAGCTTTCTTT | CRVVGGTEAFF
TRBJ2-5 | - | TRBV7-2 | TRBD2 | TGTGCCAGCAGCCAGACCCGACTAGCGGGGGTGGAGACCCAGTACTTC | CASSQTRLAGVETQYF
TRBJ2-1 | - | TRBV10-3 | TRBD1 | TGTGCCATCACCCCAGGACAGGGTGTTCATGAGCAGTTCTTC | CAITPGQGVHEQFF
TRBJ1-2 | - | TRBV19 | TRBD1 | TGTGCCAGTAGTCCCGGGACAGGGGCTGGCTACACCTTC | CASSPGTGAGYTF
TRBJ2-7 | - | TRBV11-2 | TRBD1 | TGTGCCAGCAGCTTGTCTCCGGGACAGAACTACGAGCAGTACTTC | CASSLSPGQNYEQYF
TRBJ2-6 | - | TRBV28 | - | TGTGCCAGCAAAGGAGGGGGGACAGCGATCTTCTCTGGGGCCAACGTCCTGACTTTC | CASKGGGTAIFSGANVLTF
TRBJ2-2 | few | TRBV29-1 | TRBD2 | TGCAGCGTTGTAGGCGGGGGGGCCGGGGAGCTGTTTTTT | CSVVGGGAGELFF
TRBJ1-1 | - | TRBV12-3/TRBV12-4 | - | TGTGCCAGCAAAGGGGACGGTACTGAAGCTTTCTTT | CASKGDGTEAFF
TRBJ2-7 | once | TRBV28 | TRBD2 | TGTGCCAGCAGTTTTGCGGGGGCCTACGAGCAGTACTTC | CASSFAGAYEQYF
TRBJ2-3 | - | TRBV15 | TRBD1 | TGTGCCACCAGCAGAGATCGAGGGACAGGTAAGTTTCGCACAGATACGCAGTATTTT | CATSRDRGTGKFRTDTQYF
TRBJ1-1 | once | TRBV5-4 | TRBD1 | TGTGCCAGCAGCTCCGGGACAGGGAACACTGAAGCTTTCTTT | CASSSGTGNTEAFF
TRBJ1-3 | few | TRBV28 | - | TGTGCCAGCAGTCTTACTCCGACAGGCGCTGGAAACACCATATATTTT | CASSLTPTGAGNTIYF
TRBJ2-7 | - | TRBV11-2 | - | TGTGCCAGCAGCCCAGGCCCCGGGGGCCAGTACGAGCAGTACTTC | CASSPGPGGQYEQYF
TRBJ1-3 | once | TRBV15 | - | TGTGCCACCAGCATCCAGGCAGGGCTCTCTGGAAACACCATATATTTT | CATSIQAGLSGNTIYF
TRBJ2-5 | - | TRBV18 | - | TGTGCCAGCTCACCACAGAGCGGTCAAGAGACCCAGTACTTC | CASSPQSGQETQYF
TRBJ2-2 | - | TRBV27 | - | TGTGCCAGCAGTCCAGTGGGTCTAGTGAGCACCGGGGAGCTGTTTTTT | CASSPVGLVSTGELFF
TRBJ1-2 | - | TRBV28 | - | TGTGCCAGCGGAGCGGGCCGGAGTGGCTACACCTTC | CASGAGRSGYTF
TRBJ1-1 | - | TRBV5-1 | - | TGCGCCAGCAGCTTGGAATTCGGGGGAGCTTTCTTT | CASSLEFGGAFF
TRBJ1-1 | - | TRBV11-3 | - | TGTGCCAGCAGCTTAGGCTGGCAGAACACTGAAGCTTTCTTT | CASSLGWQNTEAFF
TRBJ1-2 | few | TRBV9 | TRBD1 | TGTGCCAGCAGCGCCCGGACACAGGGGGACTATGGCTACACCTTC | CASSARTQGDYGYTF
TRBJ1-4 | - | TRBV7-2 | - | TGTGCCAGCAGCTTCAAAACAGGTCGCACTAATGAAAAACTGTTTTTT | CASSFKTGRTNEKLFF
TRBJ1-2 | - | TRBV20-1 | - | TGCAGTGCGATATTTACAGCGAGCTACACCTTC | CSAIFTASYTF
TRBJ2-1 | - | TRBV2 | - | TGTGCCAGCAGTGTGCGGAGATCCTACAATGAGCAGTTCTTC | CASSVRRSYNEQFF
TRBJ1-2 | few | TRBV5-4 | TRBD1 | TGTGCCAGCAGCACTCAGGGGGCAGGTTATGGCTACACCTTC | CASSTQGAGYGYTF
TRBJ2-7 | - | TRBV5-1 | TRBD2 | TGCGCCAGCAGCTTGGCGGCTAGCGGTCTTCCCTACGAGCAGTACTTC | CASSLAASGLPYEQYF
TRBJ1-2 | - | TRBV29-1 | - | TGCGAGACGGGAAACTATGGCTACACCTTC | CETGNYGYTF
TRBJ1-3 | few | TRBV9 | - | TGTGCCAGCAGCGTAGGGGGCACAGACTCTGGAAACACCATATATTTT | CASSVGGTDSGNTIYF